This is a list of T cell receptor beta chains from one sample in a study of blood T cell repertoires in COVID-19. Sequencing used immunoSEQ multiplex PCR; TCRdb keeps in-frame clones, though not all of them. The sample consists of over 35,000 clones, over 70% of them appearing once. The sequenced sample consisted of peripheral blood. The receptors were sampled from a middle-aged man with acute or convalescent COVID-19. The CDR3 runs from the conserved cysteine through the conserved F or W. A D gene is named only where the DNA matches it firmly. Size is omitted from some rows. Given values are once, few, many or a class for expanded clones.

>TRBV5-4|TRBJ1-1|TRBD1|.
TGTGCCAGCAGCTTAGACAGGGGCACTGAAGCTTTCTTT
CASSLDRGTEAFF
>TRBV13|TRBJ1-1|.|.
TGTGCCAGCAGCTTAGGATTACAGATGAACACTGAAGCTTTCTTT
CASSLGLQMNTEAFF
>TRBV5-6|TRBJ1-2|.|.
TGTGCCAGCAGCTTGGGAGTGACAGGTCCCTATGGCTACACCTTC
CASSLGVTGPYGYTF
>TRBV9|TRBJ1-2|TRBD1|once
TGTGCCAGCAGCGTAGCGGCAGGGGGTGGCTACACCTTC
CASSVAAGGGYTF
>TRBV6-2/TRBV6-3|TRBJ2-5|TRBD2|.
TGTGCCAGCAGTACGTTAGCGGGGGGACAGTACTTC
CASSTLAGGQYF
>TRBV6-5|TRBJ1-1|TRBD1|.
TGTGCCAGCAGGCGGGACAGATTGAACACTGAAGCTTTCTTT
CASRRDRLNTEAFF
>TRBV2|TRBJ2-5|.|.
TGTGCCAGCATCGGTCAGGTTTGGAAGACCCAGTACTTC
CASIGQVWKTQYF
>TRBV18|TRBJ2-1|.|.
TGTGCCAGCTCCCGGGTGAGGGATGATAATGAGCAGTTCTTC
CASSRVRDDNEQFF
>TRBV12-3/TRBV12-4|TRBJ2-7|.|.
TGTGCCAGCAGTTTCGGGAGTTCCTACGAGCAGTACTTC
CASSFGSSYEQYF
>TRBV6-5|TRBJ1-6|.|.
TGTGCCAGTGCTACCGGGACTGCTAATAATTCACCCCTCCACTTT
CASATGTANNSPLHF
>TRBV18|TRBJ1-1|.|.
TGTGCCAGCTCACTCAACCGGGGCACTGAAGCTTTCTTT
CASSLNRGTEAFF
>TRBV7-9|TRBJ1-2|TRBD1|.
TGTGCCAGCAGCCCGGGACAGGGGTGGAGCTATGGCTACACCTTC
CASSPGQGWSYGYTF
>TRBV18|TRBJ1-6|.|.
TGTGCCAGCGGTACCAGCGAGGCACCCCTCCACTTT
CASGTSEAPLHF
>TRBV5-1|TRBJ1-5|.|.
TGCGCCAGCAGCTTAACCTACAATCAGCCCCAGCATTTT
CASSLTYNQPQHF
>TRBV19|TRBJ1-1|.|.
TGTGCCAGTAGTATAGTTCGGGGGACTGAAGCTTTCTTT
CASSIVRGTEAFF
>TRBV3-1/TRBV3-2|TRBJ1-3|TRBD1|.
TGTGCCAGCAGCCAAACAGGGGGATACACCATATATTTT
CASSQTGGYTIYF
>TRBV20-1|TRBJ1-5|.|.
TGCAGTGCTAGAGATCGGCGGGCCCAGCATTTT
CSARDRRAQHF
>TRBV18|TRBJ2-1|.|.
TGTGCCAGCTCACCCGGGGATTCCGGGACCCGGGAGAAGTTCTTC
CASSPGDSGTREKFF
>TRBV3-1/TRBV3-2|TRBJ1-1|.|.
TGTGCCAGCAGCCAAGATTTCCTACGCACTGAAGCTTTCTTT
CASSQDFLRTEAFF
>TRBV7-4|TRBJ1-1|.|once
TGTGCCAGCAGCTTAAGGACAGCAATTAAAAACACTGAAGCTTTCTTT
CASSLRTAIKNTEAFF
>TRBV6-5|TRBJ2-7|.|once
TGTGCCAGCAGTTACTCGACTGCTAGCGTGGGCGGCGAGCAGTACTTC
CASSYSTASVGGEQYF
>TRBV12-3/TRBV12-4|TRBJ1-2|.|.
TGTGCCAGCAGCCTGAGCCTTAACTATGGCTACACCTTC
CASSLSLNYGYTF
>TRBV10-3|TRBJ1-1|.|.
TGTGCCATCGGGCGGAACACTGAAGCTTTCTTT
CAIGRNTEAFF
>TRBV6-4|TRBJ1-5|.|once
TGTGCCGATGGAGGGGCCCAGCATTTT
CADGGAQHF
>TRBV4-2|TRBJ2-1|TRBD2|.
TGTGCCAGCAGCCAAGAGATAGCGGGAGGATCTACAATATACAATGAGCAGTTCTTC
CASSQEIAGGSTIYNEQFF
>TRBV19|TRBJ1-1|.|once
TGTGCCAGTAGTATAGTCCTTGGGGCTGGTTCGGCCACTGAAGCTTTCTTT
CASSIVLGAGSATEAFF
>TRBV18|TRBJ2-1|.|.
TGTGCCAGCTCACCATCCAGGGGGGTAGGTGATGAGCAGTTCTTC
CASSPSRGVGDEQFF
>TRBV27|TRBJ2-1|.|.
TGTGCCAGCAGTTTATCAGGGGTCAATGAGCAGTTCTTC
CASSLSGVNEQFF
>TRBV7-9|TRBJ1-3|.|.
TGTGCCAGCAGCCGGACAGGAAACACCATATATTTT
CASSRTGNTIYF
>TRBV7-9|TRBJ1-6|TRBD1|.
TGTGCCAGCACCCTCCCGGGACAGGGATTACCCCTCCACTTT
CASTLPGQGLPLHF
>TRBV3-1/TRBV3-2|TRBJ2-7|.|.
TGTGCCAGCAGCCACGCAGGGGGGTACGAGCAGTACTTC
CASSHAGGYEQYF
>TRBV5-1|TRBJ1-2|.|.
TGCGCCAGCAGCTTGGTTCAAAAGGGGAGGCAAGGTGATGGCTACACCTTC
CASSLVQKGRQGDGYTF
>TRBV7-9|TRBJ2-1|TRBD1|once
TGTGCCAGCAGCTTCCAGGGGGCTTCCTACAATGAGCAGTTCTTC
CASSFQGASYNEQFF
>TRBV6-1|TRBJ2-2|TRBD2|.
TGTGCCAGCAGGGAACTAGCGGGAGGCCTTTCTGCGAACACCGGGGAGCTGTTTTTT
CASRELAGGLSANTGELFF
>TRBV7-2|TRBJ2-2|.|.
TGTGCCAGCAGCTTAGCTTCCGGAGTCACCGGGGAGCTGTTTTTT
CASSLASGVTGELFF
>TRBV6-1|TRBJ1-3|.|.
TGTGCCAGCAGTGAATTGGCGGGGGAAAGAAACACCATATATTTT
CASSELAGERNTIYF
>TRBV6-6|TRBJ2-7|TRBD1|.
TGTGCCAGCACCTCAGGGACAGGGGATTCCTACGAGCAGTACTTC
CASTSGTGDSYEQYF
>TRBV12-3/TRBV12-4|TRBJ1-2|.|.
TGTGCCAGCAGTCTTCAGGGAGGTTACGGCTACACCTTC
CASSLQGGYGYTF
>TRBV7-8|TRBJ1-1|.|.
TGTGCCAGCAGCTCCCGGGGGGCGCTTGAAGCTTTCTTT
CASSSRGALEAFF
>TRBV4-3|TRBJ1-2|.|.
TGCGCCAGCAGCCAAGCTGGGGGCCTCTATGGCTACACCTTC
CASSQAGGLYGYTF
>TRBV21-1|TRBJ1-1|.|.
TGTGCCAGAGGATCGGACAGGTTCATGAACACTGAAGCTTTCTTT
CARGSDRFMNTEAFF
>TRBV6-5|TRBJ1-3|.|.
TGTGCCAGCAGTAGAGGGGGATCAGGAAACACCATATATTTT
CASSRGGSGNTIYF
>TRBV29-1|TRBJ2-2|.|.
TGCAGCGTGAGGACAGTGAGCATGGGGGAGCTGTTTTTT
CSVRTVSMGELFF
>TRBV2|TRBJ2-7|.|.
TGTGCCAGCAGTACTTCTAGGTTCGGGGAGTACTTC
CASSTSRFGEYF
>TRBV30|TRBJ1-2|.|.
TGTGCCTGGAGTATCTCGCGGGACTATGGCTACACCTTC
CAWSISRDYGYTF
>TRBV9|TRBJ1-3|TRBD1|.
TGTGCCAGCAGCGTGGGCCCGACAGGGGGCCCCCTCGGAAACACCATATATTTT
CASSVGPTGGPLGNTIYF
>TRBV3-1/TRBV3-2|TRBJ1-3|TRBD1|once
TGTGCCAGCAGCCAAGTTGCCGGGACAGGGAGAAACACCATATATTTT
CASSQVAGTGRNTIYF
>TRBV7-2|TRBJ2-5|.|.
TGTGCCAGCAGCCACGGACTTTCCCAAGAGACCCAGTACTTC
CASSHGLSQETQYF
>TRBV5-1|TRBJ2-1|.|.
TGCGCCAGCAGCGAGAATACAGGGAGAATTGATGAGCAGTTCTTC
CASSENTGRIDEQFF
>TRBV7-9|TRBJ2-7|TRBD1|.
TGTGCCAGCAGCCCCAGCGGGGGACAGGGGGCTCGGGAGCAGTACTTC
CASSPSGGQGAREQYF
>TRBV30|TRBJ2-5|TRBD1|.
TGTGCCTGGAGTAAAGGGGGACAGGGTGGGGAGACCCAGTACTTC
CAWSKGGQGGETQYF
>TRBV27|TRBJ2-1|.|.
TGTGCCAGCAGTCCCAATCAACCGGAACCGGGACAATACAATGAGCAGTTCTTC
CASSPNQPEPGQYNEQFF
>TRBV27|TRBJ2-3|.|.
TGTGCCAGCGCATCAGGGGCAGATACGCAGTATTTT
CASASGADTQYF
>TRBV27|TRBJ1-6|.|.
TGTGCCAGCTCGGACAGCCCGCCGAGGCCCCTCCACTTT
CASSDSPPRPLHF